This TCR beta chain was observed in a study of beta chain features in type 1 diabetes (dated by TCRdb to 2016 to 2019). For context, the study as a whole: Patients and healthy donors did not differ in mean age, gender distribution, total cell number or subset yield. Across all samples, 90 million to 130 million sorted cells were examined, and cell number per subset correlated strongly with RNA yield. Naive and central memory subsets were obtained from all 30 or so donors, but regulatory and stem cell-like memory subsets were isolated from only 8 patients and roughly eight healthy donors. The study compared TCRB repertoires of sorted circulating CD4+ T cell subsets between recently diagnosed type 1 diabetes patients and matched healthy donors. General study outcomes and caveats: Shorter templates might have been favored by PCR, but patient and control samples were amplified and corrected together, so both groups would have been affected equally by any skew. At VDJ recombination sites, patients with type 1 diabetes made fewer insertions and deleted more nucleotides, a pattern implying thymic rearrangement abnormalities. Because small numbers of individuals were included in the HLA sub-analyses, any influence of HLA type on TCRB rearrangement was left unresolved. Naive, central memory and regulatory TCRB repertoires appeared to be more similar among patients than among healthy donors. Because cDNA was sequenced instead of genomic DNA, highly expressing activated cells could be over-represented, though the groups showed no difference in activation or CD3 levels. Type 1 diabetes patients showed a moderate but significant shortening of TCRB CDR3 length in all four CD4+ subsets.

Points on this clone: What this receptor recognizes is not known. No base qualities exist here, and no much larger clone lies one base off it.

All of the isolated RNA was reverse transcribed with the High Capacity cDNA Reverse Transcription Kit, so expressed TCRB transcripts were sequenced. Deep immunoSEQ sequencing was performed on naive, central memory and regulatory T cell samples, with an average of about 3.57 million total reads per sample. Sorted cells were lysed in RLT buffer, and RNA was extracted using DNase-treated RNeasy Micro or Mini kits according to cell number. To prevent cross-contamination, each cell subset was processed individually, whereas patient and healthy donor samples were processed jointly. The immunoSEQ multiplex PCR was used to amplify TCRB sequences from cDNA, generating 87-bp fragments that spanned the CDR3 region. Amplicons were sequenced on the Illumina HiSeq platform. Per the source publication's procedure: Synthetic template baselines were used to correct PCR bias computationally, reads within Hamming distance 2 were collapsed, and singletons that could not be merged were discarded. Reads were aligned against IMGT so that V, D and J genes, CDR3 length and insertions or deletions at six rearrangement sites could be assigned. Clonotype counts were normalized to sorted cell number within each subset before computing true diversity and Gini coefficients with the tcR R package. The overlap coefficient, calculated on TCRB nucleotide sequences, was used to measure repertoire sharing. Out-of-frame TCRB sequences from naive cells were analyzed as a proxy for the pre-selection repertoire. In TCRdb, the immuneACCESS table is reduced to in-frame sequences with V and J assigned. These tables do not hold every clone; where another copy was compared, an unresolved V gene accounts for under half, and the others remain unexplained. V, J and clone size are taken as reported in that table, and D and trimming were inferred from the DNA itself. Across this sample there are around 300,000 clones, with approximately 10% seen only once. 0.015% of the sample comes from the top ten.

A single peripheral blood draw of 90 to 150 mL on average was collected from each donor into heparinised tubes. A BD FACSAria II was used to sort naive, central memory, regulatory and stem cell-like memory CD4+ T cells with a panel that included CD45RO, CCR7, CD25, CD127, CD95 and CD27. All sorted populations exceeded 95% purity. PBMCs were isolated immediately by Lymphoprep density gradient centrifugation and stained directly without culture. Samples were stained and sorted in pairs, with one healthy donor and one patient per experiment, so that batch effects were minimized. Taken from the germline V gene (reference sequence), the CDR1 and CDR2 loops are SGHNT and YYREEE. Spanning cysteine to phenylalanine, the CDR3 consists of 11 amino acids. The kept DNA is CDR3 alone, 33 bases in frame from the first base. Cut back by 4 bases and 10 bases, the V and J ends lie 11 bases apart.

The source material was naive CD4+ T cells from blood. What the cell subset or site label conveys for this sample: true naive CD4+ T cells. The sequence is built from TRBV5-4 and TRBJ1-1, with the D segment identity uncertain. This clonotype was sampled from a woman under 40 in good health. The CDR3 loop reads CASSRVVPAFF. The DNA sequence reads TGTGCCAGCAGCAGAGTAGTCCCAGCTTTCTTT.